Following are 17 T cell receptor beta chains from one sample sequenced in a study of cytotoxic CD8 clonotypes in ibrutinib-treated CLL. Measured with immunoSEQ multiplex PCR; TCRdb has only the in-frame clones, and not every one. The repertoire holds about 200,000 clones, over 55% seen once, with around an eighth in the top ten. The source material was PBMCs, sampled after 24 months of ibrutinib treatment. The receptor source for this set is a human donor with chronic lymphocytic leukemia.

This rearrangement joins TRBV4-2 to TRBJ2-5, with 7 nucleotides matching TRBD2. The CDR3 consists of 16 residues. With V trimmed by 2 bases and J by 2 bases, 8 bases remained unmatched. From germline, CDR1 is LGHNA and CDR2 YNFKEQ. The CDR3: CASSQTTTSAQETQYF. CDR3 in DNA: TGTGCCAGCAGCCAAACCACCACTAGCGCACAAGAGACCCAGTACTTC.

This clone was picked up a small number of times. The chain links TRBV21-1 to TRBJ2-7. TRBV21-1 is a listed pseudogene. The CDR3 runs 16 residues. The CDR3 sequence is CASSISGTPRAYEQYF. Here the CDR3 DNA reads TGTGCCAGCAGCATCTCGGGGACGCCCCGAGCGTACGAGCAGTACTTC.

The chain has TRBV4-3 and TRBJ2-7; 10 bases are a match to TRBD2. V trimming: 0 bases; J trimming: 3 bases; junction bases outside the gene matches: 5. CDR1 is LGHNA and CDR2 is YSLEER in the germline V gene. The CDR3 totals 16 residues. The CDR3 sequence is CASSQDLASGGYEQYF. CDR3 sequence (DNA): TGCGCCAGCAGCCAAGATCTGGCTAGCGGGGGCTACGAGCAGTACTTC.

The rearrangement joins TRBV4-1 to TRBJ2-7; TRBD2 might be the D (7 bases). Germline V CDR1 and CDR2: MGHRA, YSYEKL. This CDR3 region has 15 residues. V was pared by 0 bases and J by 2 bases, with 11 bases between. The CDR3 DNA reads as TGCGCCAGCAGCCAAGAGGGGGGGCTGGCCTACGAGCAGTACTTC. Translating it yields CASSQEGGLAYEQYF.

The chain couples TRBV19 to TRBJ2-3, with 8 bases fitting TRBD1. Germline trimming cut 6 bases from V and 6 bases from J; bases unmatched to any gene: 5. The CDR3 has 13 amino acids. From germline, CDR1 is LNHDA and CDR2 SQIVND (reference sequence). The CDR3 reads CASRDRAKDTQYF. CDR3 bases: TGTGCCAGTAGGGACAGGGCCAAGGATACGCAGTATTTT.

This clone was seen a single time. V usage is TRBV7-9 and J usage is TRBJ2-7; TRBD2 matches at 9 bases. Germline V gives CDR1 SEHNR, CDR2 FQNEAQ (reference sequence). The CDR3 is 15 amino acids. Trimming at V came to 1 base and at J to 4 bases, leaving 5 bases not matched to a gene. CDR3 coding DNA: TGTGCCAGCAGCTTAGTGTCTAGCGGGAAATACGAGCAGTACTTC. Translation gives CASSLVSSGKYEQYF.

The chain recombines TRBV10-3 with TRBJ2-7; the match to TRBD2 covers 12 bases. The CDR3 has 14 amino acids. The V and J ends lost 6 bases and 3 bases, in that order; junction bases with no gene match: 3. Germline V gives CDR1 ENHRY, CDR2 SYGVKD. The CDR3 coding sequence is TGTGCCATCAGGAGACTAGCGGGAGTCTACGAGCAGTACTTC. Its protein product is CAIRRLAGVYEQYF.

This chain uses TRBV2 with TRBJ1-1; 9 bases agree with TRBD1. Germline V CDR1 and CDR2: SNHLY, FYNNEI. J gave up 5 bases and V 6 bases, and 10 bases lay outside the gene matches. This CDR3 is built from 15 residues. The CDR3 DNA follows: TGTGCCAGCAGGGAACCACAGGGGGCGGGGACTGAAGCTTTCTTT. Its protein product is CASREPQGAGTEAFF. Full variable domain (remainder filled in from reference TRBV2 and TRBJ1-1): EPEVTQTPSHQVTQMGQEVILRCVPISNHLYFYWYRQILGQKVEFLVSFYNNEISEKSEIFDDQFSVERPDGSNFTLKIRSTKLEDSAMYFCASREPQGAGTEAFFGQGTRLTVV.

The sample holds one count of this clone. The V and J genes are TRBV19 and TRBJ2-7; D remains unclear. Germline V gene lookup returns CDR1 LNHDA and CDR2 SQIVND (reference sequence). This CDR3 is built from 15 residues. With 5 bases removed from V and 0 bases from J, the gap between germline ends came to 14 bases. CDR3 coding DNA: TGTGCCAGTAGTCAAAGGTACGAAAGCTCCTACGAGCAGTACTTC. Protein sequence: CASSQRYESSYEQYF.

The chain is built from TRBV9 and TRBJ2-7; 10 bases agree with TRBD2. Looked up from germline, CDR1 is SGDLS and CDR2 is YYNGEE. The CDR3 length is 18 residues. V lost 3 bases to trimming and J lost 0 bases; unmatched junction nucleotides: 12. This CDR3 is CASSAGPALAGGSYEQYF. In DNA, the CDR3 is TGTGCCAGCAGCGCAGGTCCCGCTTTAGCGGGAGGCTCCTACGAGCAGTACTTC.

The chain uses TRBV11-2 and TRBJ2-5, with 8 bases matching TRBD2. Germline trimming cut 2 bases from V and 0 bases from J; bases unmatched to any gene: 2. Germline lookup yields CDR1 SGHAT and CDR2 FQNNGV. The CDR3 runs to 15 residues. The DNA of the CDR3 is TGTGCCAGCAGCTTATTGCGGGAGGACCAAGAGACCCAGTACTTC. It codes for CASSLLREDQETQYF.

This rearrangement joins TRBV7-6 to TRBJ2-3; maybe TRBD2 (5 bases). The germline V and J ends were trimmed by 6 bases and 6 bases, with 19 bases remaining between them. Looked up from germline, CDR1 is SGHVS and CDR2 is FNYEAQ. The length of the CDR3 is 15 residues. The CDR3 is CASRPDYAIGDTQYF. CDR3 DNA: TGTGCCAGCAGACCAGACTACGCAATTGGGGATACGCAGTATTTT.

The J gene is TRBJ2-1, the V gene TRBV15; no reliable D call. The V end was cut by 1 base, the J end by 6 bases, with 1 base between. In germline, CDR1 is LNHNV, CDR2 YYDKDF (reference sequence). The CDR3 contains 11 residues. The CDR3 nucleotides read TGTGCCACCAGCAGAGTCAATGAGCAGTTCTTC. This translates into CATSRVNEQFF.

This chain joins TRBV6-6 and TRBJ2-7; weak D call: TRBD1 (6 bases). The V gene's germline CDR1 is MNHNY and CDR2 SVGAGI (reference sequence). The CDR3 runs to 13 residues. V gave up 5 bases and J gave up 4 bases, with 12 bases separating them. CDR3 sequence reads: CASSKTGHYEQYF. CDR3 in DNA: TGTGCCAGCAGTAAGACAGGTCATTACGAGCAGTACTTC.

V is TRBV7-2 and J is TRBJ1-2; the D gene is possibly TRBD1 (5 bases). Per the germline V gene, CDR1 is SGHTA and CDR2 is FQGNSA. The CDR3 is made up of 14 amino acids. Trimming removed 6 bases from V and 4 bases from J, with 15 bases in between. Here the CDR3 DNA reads TGTGCCAGCAGTCGGGACCCGGCTGGCTATGGCTACACCTTC. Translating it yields CASSRDPAGYGYTF. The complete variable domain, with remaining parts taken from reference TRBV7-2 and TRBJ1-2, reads GAGVSQSPSNKVTEKGKDVELRCDPISGHTALYWYRQSLGQGLEFLIYFQGNSAPDKSGLPSDRFSAERTGGSVSTLTIQRTQQEDSAVYLCASSRDPAGYGYTFGSGTRLTVV.

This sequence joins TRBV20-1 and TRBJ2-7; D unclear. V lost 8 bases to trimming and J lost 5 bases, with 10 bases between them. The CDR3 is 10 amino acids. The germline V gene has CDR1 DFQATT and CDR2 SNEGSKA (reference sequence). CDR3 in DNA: TGCAGTCCCTCGGCCCACGAGCAGTACTTC. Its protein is CSPSAHEQYF.

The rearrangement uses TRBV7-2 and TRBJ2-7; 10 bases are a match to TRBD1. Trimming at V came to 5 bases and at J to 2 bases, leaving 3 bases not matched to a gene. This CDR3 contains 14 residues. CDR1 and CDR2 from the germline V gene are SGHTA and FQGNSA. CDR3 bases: TGTGCCAGCAGCCTCGACAGGGGGCCCTACGAGCAGTACTTC. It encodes CASSLDRGPYEQYF.